Shown below are 19 T cell receptor beta chains from a single sample sequenced in a study of blood T cell repertoires in COVID-19. Sequencing was performed with immunoSEQ multiplex PCR; in TCRdb, only in-frame clones are kept and a portion is missing. This table holds 150,000 to 200,000 clones, 84% found once. Sequenced: PBMCs or T cells enriched from blood (not recorded which). The receptors stem from a woman aged 25-40 years who had been exposed to COVID-19.

This clone was seen a single time. The gene calls are TRBV5-1 and TRBJ2-3; weak D call: TRBD1 (6 bases). Trimming pared 0 bases from V and 5 bases from J, leaving 10 bases between. The CDR3 has 14 residues. The V gene's germline CDR1 is SGHRS and CDR2 YFSETQ. The DNA for the CDR3 is TGCGCCAGCAGCTTGGTACAGGGTAGAGATACGCAGTATTTT. Amino acid sequence: CASSLVQGRDTQYF.

A few counts support this clone. V and J are TRBV7-2 and TRBJ1-5; the D gene is possibly TRBD1 (6 bases). Germline V CDR1 and CDR2: SGHTA, FQGNSA. V gave up 1 base and J gave up 3 bases, with 10 bases separating them. The CDR3 length is 15 residues. CDR3 residues: CASSLVAGANQPQHF. As DNA, the CDR3 is TGTGCCAGCAGCTTAGTAGCAGGGGCCAATCAGCCCCAGCATTTT.

This clone has just one count. V is TRBV10-2 and J is TRBJ1-1; D not resolved. CDR1 WSHSY and CDR2 SAAADI come from the germline V gene. V was shortened by 4 bases and J by 5 bases, with 14 bases between the two germline ends. The CDR3 length is 14 residues. The CDR3 DNA reads TGCGCCAGCAGTGTGAGGGAAAGTGTTACTGAAGCTTTCTTT. Translated: CASSVRESVTEAFF.

This clone was seen just once. This sequence joins TRBV18 and TRBJ1-1; 7 bases agree with TRBD1. Germline V gene data show CDR1 as KGHSH and CDR2 as LQKENI. The V gene end was trimmed by 6 bases and the J gene end by 3 bases; junction bases not matched to a gene: 1. This CDR3 contains 12 residues. The CDR3 nucleotides read TGTGCCAGCTCGCAGGGGGACACTGAAGCTTTCTTT. It yields the protein CASSQGDTEAFF.

The CDR3 here is CASSVVPGTGDSTLHF. Written as DNA, the CDR3 is TGTGCCAGCAGCGTAGTACCCGGGACAGGGGACTCTACCCTCCACTTT. V usage is TRBV9 and J usage is TRBJ1-6; 10 nucleotides match TRBD1. Per the germline V gene, CDR1 is SGDLS and CDR2 is YYNGEE. V gave up 0 bases and J gave up 14 bases; unmatched junction bases: 11. This CDR3 spans 16 amino acids.

The table lists this clone with a count of one. The chain has TRBV3-1 (or the pseudogene TRBV3-2) and TRBJ2-1; weak D call: TRBD1 (5 bases). CDR3 length: 15 residues. The germline V and J ends were trimmed by 7 bases and 5 bases, with 18 bases remaining between them. Germline V gene lookup returns CDR1 LGHDT and CDR2 YNNKEL (reference sequence). This chain's CDR3 is CASTPNTLDNNEQFF. DNA for the CDR3: TGTGCCAGCACCCCTAACACCCTGGACAACAATGAGCAGTTCTTC.

This clone occurred a few times. The V call is TRBV3-1 (or the pseudogene TRBV3-2), the J call TRBJ1-1, with D possibly TRBD1 on 5 matching bases. The ends were cut back, 1 base at V and 11 bases at J, with 14 bases in the middle. Looked up from germline, CDR1 is LGHDT and CDR2 is YNNKEL (reference sequence). The length of the CDR3 is 13 residues. The CDR3 here is CASSQAGGVTAFF. The CDR3 nucleotides read TGTGCCAGCAGCCAAGCGGGAGGGGTAACGGCTTTCTTT.

As to this clone: Distinct nucleotide sequences in the sample also encode this CDR3. This chain uses TRBV6-5 with TRBJ1-1, with 9 positions matching TRBD1. Germline CDR1 reads MNHEY; CDR2 reads SVGAGI. The junction had 7 bases not matched to a gene; V was cut back by 6 bases and J by 2 bases. The CDR3 is 15 residues long. For the CDR3, the DNA is TGTGCCAGCAGAGACCGGGACAGGGTCAACACTGAAGCTTTCTTT. Translating gives CASRDRDRVNTEAFF.

The CDR3 here is CASELPYSGSHNEQFF. The CDR3 coding sequence is TGTGCTAGTGAACTCCCTTATAGCGGGTCTCACAATGAGCAGTTCTTC. This chain joins TRBV12-5 and TRBJ2-1; 7 bases agree with TRBD2. Germline V CDR1 and CDR2: LGHNT, FRNRAP. CDR3 length: 16 residues. V lost 7 bases and J lost 5; bases outside the gene matches: 14.

The CDR3: CASRRGLADRTDTQYF. The CDR3 DNA sequence: TGTGCCAGCAGAAGGGGACTAGCGGATCGCACAGATACGCAGTATTTT. The V call is TRBV9, the J call TRBJ2-3, with 11 bases lining up with TRBD2. Germline assignment: CDR1 SGDLS and CDR2 YYNGEE. This CDR3 contains 16 residues. After removal of 5 bases from V and 1 base from J, the junction contained 6 bases not matched to a gene.

The gene calls are TRBV6-4 and TRBJ1-3; D may be TRBD1 (5 bases). The CDR3 runs 13 residues. With 7 bases removed from V and 8 bases from J, the gap between germline ends came to 15 bases. Germline V gene lookup returns CDR1 MRHNA and CDR2 SNTAGT. DNA of the CDR3: TGTGCCAGCAACGGACACCCGGGGGACACCATATATTTT. Amino acids: CASNGHPGDTIYF.

J is TRBJ1-2 and V is TRBV7-2; possibly TRBD1 for D (5 bases). The germline V gene encodes CDR1 SGHTA and CDR2 FQGNSA. CDR3 length: 14 residues. V lost 4 bases to trimming and J lost 2 bases, with 11 bases between them. CDR3 nucleotides: TGTGCCAGCAGCTACCGACAGAAAAACTATGGCTACACCTTC. Translation: CASSYRQKNYGYTF. Looking up the rest from reference TRBV7-2 and TRBJ1-2 gives the full variable domain: GAGVSQSPSNKVTEKGKDVELRCDPISGHTALYWYRQSLGQGLEFLIYFQGNSAPDKSGLPSDRFSAERTGGSVSTLTIQRTQQEDSAVYLCASSYRQKNYGYTFGSGTRLTVV.

This clone was detected only a few times. The V gene is TRBV7-9, the J gene TRBJ1-1; no firm D call. Germline V gene sequence: CDR1 SEHNR, CDR2 FQNEAQ (reference sequence). This CDR3 spans 18 amino acids. V gave up 2 bases and J gave up 1 base, with 20 bases separating them. The CDR3 region is CASSLLVLSKRGNTEAFF. For the CDR3, the DNA is TGTGCCAGCAGCTTATTGGTTTTGTCAAAACGAGGGAACACTGAAGCTTTCTTT.

V gene TRBV16 combines with J gene TRBJ2-6, with 7 bases identical to TRBD1. Germline lookup yields CDR1 KGHSY and CDR2 FQNENV. Trimming removed 2 bases from V and 1 base from J; junction bases left unmatched: 5. This CDR3 contains 17 residues. The CDR3, as DNA: TGTGCCAGCAGCCAACCGGGACAGCCTTCTGGGGCCAACGTCCTGACTTTC. Protein: CASSQPGQPSGANVLTF.

The chain combines TRBV29-1 with TRBJ2-7; 11 bases align to TRBD1. The trim removed 5 bases at V and 5 bases at J, leaving 11 bases unmatched. The CDR3 runs to 15 residues. Germline assignment: CDR1 SQVTM and CDR2 ANQGSEA. This chain's CDR3 is CSVWDRGNLGHEQYF. The CDR3 DNA sequence: TGCAGCGTTTGGGACAGGGGGAATCTCGGCCACGAGCAGTACTTC.

The chain joins TRBV7-9 to TRBJ2-1, with TRBD2 identical over 8 bases. Trimming cost V 1 base and J 3 bases; bases outside gene matches: 2. This CDR3 comprises 15 residues. Germline assignment: CDR1 SEHNR and CDR2 FQNEAQ (reference sequence). The CDR3 region is CASSLGAGGYNEQFF. The CDR3 DNA follows: TGTGCCAGCAGCTTAGGGGCGGGGGGCTACAATGAGCAGTTCTTC.

The chain recombines TRBV19 with TRBJ2-1; 8 positions agree with TRBD1. There are 15 residues in the CDR3. J was trimmed by 1 base and V by 7 bases; bases with no gene match: 6. Looked up from germline, CDR1 is LNHDA and CDR2 is SQIVND (reference sequence). The CDR3 is CASNPDRGSYNEQFF. The CDR3 region has the DNA TGTGCCAGTAACCCCGACAGGGGATCCTACAATGAGCAGTTCTTC.

DNA for the CDR3: TGTGCCAGCAGTGAAACAGGGGGTAATGAAAAACTGTTTTTT. Its translation: CASSETGGNEKLFF. V gene TRBV2 combines with J gene TRBJ1-4, with 8 bases fitting TRBD1. V lost 2 bases to trimming and J lost 4 bases; unmatched junction nucleotides: 0. This CDR3 is built from 14 residues. Germline assignment: CDR1 SNHLY and CDR2 FYNNEI.

V gene TRBV6-5 combines with J gene TRBJ2-5; 8 positions match TRBD1. The CDR3 runs to 12 residues. CDR1 is MNHEY, CDR2 SVGAGI, per germline. Germline trimming cut 10 bases from V and 4 bases from J; bases unmatched to any gene: 5. The CDR3, as DNA: TGTGCCACCTCAGGGGGCCGAGAGACCCAGTACTTC. Its protein is CATSGGRETQYF.